Listed here is a single T cell receptor (beta chain). The method was immunoSEQ multiplex PCR; TCRdb's version includes in-frame clones alone and lacks a portion of them. Of over 100,000 clones in the sample, 65% to 90% were seen once. The germline CDR1 and CDR2 sequences are ENHRY and SYGVKD. This CDR3 is built from 13 residues. The V gene lost 10 bases and the J gene lost 1 base, with 13 bases spanning the gap. These data come from a study of blood T cell repertoires in COVID-19. Study-wide background: PBMCs, B-cell-depleted T cells, or T cells were the source of the cDNA or gDNA that made up the material.

The sequenced sample was peripheral blood. The clonotype originates from a woman aged 55-69 years with active or convalescent COVID-19. The chain carries TRBV10-3 and TRBJ1-1, with D maybe TRBD1 (6 bases). In nucleotides, the CDR3 is TGTGCCACCGCTTTGGGGGCGAACACTGAAGCTTTCTTT. As protein: CATALGANTEAFF.